Listed below are T cell receptor beta chains from one sample, sequenced in a study of regulatory T cells in long-lasting Graves disease. TCRdb called the multiplex PCR reads again in MiXCR, with one record for every CDR3 protein. The sample holds 400,000 or so distinct CDR3 sequences; around 24% are singletons and the top ten take approximately 28%. Sequenced material: peripheral blood mononuclear cells (PBMCs), taken when the disease was refractory, from a patient treated with antithyroid drugs. The receptors stem from a female donor with Graves disease. CDR3s leave out the opening cysteine and the closing phenylalanine or tryptophan. A D gene is named only where the DNA matches it firmly.

j_call v_call d_call cdr3_length cdr3_aa
TRBJ2-7 TRBV12-3/TRBV12-4 TRBD2 12 ASSLKGLAGGQY
TRBJ1-3 TRBV20-1 NA 12 SARDMGVGNTIY
TRBJ2-7 TRBV20-1 NA 13 SAPDWGSSSYEQY
TRBJ1-1 TRBV7-2 NA 11 ASRKQLNTEAF
TRBJ2-2 TRBV24-1 NA 10 ATSEKRGELF
TRBJ2-7 TRBV2 TRBD1 13 ASKRTGGKEYEQY
TRBJ2-2 TRBV2 NA 11 ASRARETGELF
TRBJ1-1 TRBV9 NA 11 ASSVGETSEAF
TRBJ1-3 TRBV6-1 NA 13 ASSEAGRSGNTIY
TRBJ1-5 TRBV2 TRBD1 13 ASSEVEGAMQPQH
TRBJ1-5 TRBV28 NA 10 ASSLLYQPQH
TRBJ1-2 TRBV5-1 NA 11 ASSLQGNDGYT
TRBJ1-1 TRBV28 NA 13 ASSYRVTLSFEAF
TRBJ1-2 TRBV29-1 NA 8 STFPDGYT
TRBJ2-7 TRBV3-1 TRBD2 13 ASSHGGRISYEQY
TRBJ1-1 TRBV5-6 NA 14 ASSSFTGADNTEAF
TRBJ1-1 TRBV6-5 TRBD1 11 ASSYGQVSEAF
TRBJ1-5 TRBV27 NA 17 ASTYLRGLGRYSNQPQH
TRBJ2-2 TRBV28 NA 12 ASNQYRGAGELF
TRBJ2-7 TRBV11-1 NA 12 ASSLSWEPREQY
TRBJ2-2 TRBV20-1 NA 14 SARDQGGGPTGELF
TRBJ1-2 TRBV5-6 TRBD1 13 ASSLKGTDLYGYT